Included here is one TCR beta chain sequence, with context. The V gene's germline CDR1 is SGHNT and CDR2 YYREEE (reference sequence). The length of the CDR3 is 18 residues. Trimming shortened V by 2 bases and J by 4 bases, and 21 bases separated the two germline ends. The data were taken from a study of blood T cell repertoires in COVID-19. Per the original methods: Counts of nucleated cells, estimated from reference gene primer amplification, were obtained. The method was immunoSEQ multiplex PCR; TCRdb's version includes in-frame clones alone and lacks a portion of them. V, J and clone size are those of that table, while D and trimming were read from the DNA. Of about 200,000 clones detected, around nine tenths appear once; the ten largest clones hold about 22%.

Sequences were obtained from peripheral blood. The receptor was derived from a man between 60 and 75 years old with active or convalescent COVID-19. The chain uses TRBV5-4 and TRBJ2-2; D is unresolved. CDR3 region: CASSFEGLVKRGTGELFF. The CDR3 bases are TGTGCCAGCAGCTTTGAAGGCCTGGTCAAAAGAGGCACCGGGGAGCTGTTTTTT.